A selection of T cell receptor beta chains follows, all from one sample in a study of blood T cell repertoires in COVID-19. Libraries were prepared by immunoSEQ multiplex PCR; TCRdb keeps only in-frame clonotypes and omits some of them. The table includes under 500,000 clones, 80% to 90% detected once. The specimen was peripheral blood. These receptors all come from a woman aged 25 to 39 with acute or convalescent COVID-19. Each CDR3 is given with its conserved first and last residue. A D gene is named only where the DNA matches it firmly.

v_gene: TRBV18
d_gene: -
CDR3aa: CASSPPDRYEQFF

v_gene: TRBV18
d_gene: -
CDR3aa: CASSNHSLLTGYGYTF

v_gene: TRBV23-1
d_gene: -
CDR3aa: CASSPRGGNGKFFSNQPQHF

v_gene: TRBV5-1
d_gene: -
CDR3aa: CASSLASGAGELFF

v_gene: TRBV6-5
d_gene: -
CDR3aa: CASLSGQTRVYEQYF

v_gene: TRBV5-1
d_gene: -
CDR3aa: CASSREVDRGYEQYF

v_gene: TRBV6-6
d_gene: TRBD1
CDR3aa: CASRHWGDRVAEQYF

v_gene: TRBV14
d_gene: -
CDR3aa: CASSQGEGGPLYNEQFF

v_gene: TRBV10-3
d_gene: -
CDR3aa: CAISAGVLNTEAFF

v_gene: TRBV7-6
d_gene: -
CDR3aa: CASSFISGTGELFF

v_gene: TRBV15
d_gene: -
CDR3aa: CATASGGSTEAFF

v_gene: TRBV7-3
d_gene: TRBD1
CDR3aa: CASSQTGGDYETQYF

v_gene: TRBV10-3
d_gene: -
CDR3aa: CAISEGGGDRGYTF

v_gene: TRBV5-1
d_gene: -
CDR3aa: CASSFGEPYEQYF

v_gene: TRBV4-1
d_gene: TRBD1
CDR3aa: CASSQEGRTGNEQFF